Listed below are T cell receptor beta chains from one sample, sequenced in a study of T-cell memory formation after mild COVID-19. TCRdb reanalysed the 5' RACE reads using MiXCR and keeps one entry per CDR3 protein. The sample consists of about 340,000 distinct CDR3 sequences, approximately 15% of them appearing once. Source material: PBMCs or a T cell subset sorted from them (not recorded which). These receptors were collected from a young man who had mild COVID-19 (a few samples of this study predate the infection). Cell type and time point are not known. Each CDR3 is given with its conserved first and last residue. The D gene is left open where the match is weak. Not every row has a clone size; where given, it reads once, few, many or a size class.

abundance	v_gene	len	d_gene	j_gene	CDR3aa	CDR3nt
-	TRBV23-1	15	TRBD1	TRBJ1-5	CASSQFTGGGQPQHF	TGCGCCAGCAGTCAATTCACAGGGGGCGGTCAGCCCCAGCATTTT
many	TRBV27	12	-	TRBJ1-2	CASSPTGRGYTF	TGTGCCAGCAGTCCTACAGGGAGAGGCTACACCTTC
-	TRBV7-2	15	-	TRBJ1-2	CASSFRDSTYYGYTF	TGTGCCAGCAGCTTCCGGGACTCAACTTACTATGGCTACACCTTC
-	TRBV4-1	20	TRBD1	TRBJ2-6	CASSHSRGQGLASGANVLTF	TGCGCCAGCAGCCACAGCCGAGGACAGGGGCTTGCTTCTGGGGCCAACGTCCTGACTTTC
few	TRBV2	15	TRBD2	TRBJ2-5	CASSSSGGYQETQYF	TGTGCCAGCAGCAGTAGCGGGGGGTACCAAGAGACCCAGTACTTC
few	TRBV7-9	14	TRBD1	TRBJ2-7	CASSRTGHPYEQYF	TGTGCCAGCAGCCGGACAGGACACCCCTACGAGCAGTACTTC
few	TRBV9	14	-	TRBJ1-2	CASSQQGWNYGYTF	TGTGCCAGCAGCCAACAGGGCTGGAACTATGGCTACACCTTC
few	TRBV4-3	15	-	TRBJ2-3	CASSQRTAITDTQYF	TGCGCCAGCAGCCAAAGAACGGCTATCACAGATACGCAGTATTTT
-	TRBV6-6	13	-	TRBJ1-6	CASSTSGGSPLHF	TGTGCCAGCAGCACATCCGGAGGTTCACCCCTCCACTTT
-	TRBV29-1	10	-	TRBJ2-3	CSGGRDTQYF	TGCAGCGGGGGGAGAGATACGCAGTATTTT